These 9 T cell receptor beta chains were all obtained from the same sample, sequenced in a study of T cell responses to AZD1222 COVID-19 vaccine. The data were produced by immunoSEQ multiplex PCR, yet TCRdb's version contains in-frame clones alone and is incomplete. Among some 120,000 clones, 84% were seen once, and the ten largest hold 9.4%. The sequences come from peripheral blood, collected on day 0 of AZD1222 vaccination. Receptor source: an adult in good health.

The V gene is TRBV4-1, the J gene TRBJ1-5; 9 nucleotides match TRBD1. The CDR3 has 19 residues. The V and J ends lost 0 bases and 6 bases, in that order; junction bases with no gene match: 15. Germline CDR1 reads MGHRA; CDR2 reads YSYEKL. CDR3 in amino acids: CASSQDKTGGAGIGQPQHF. CDR3 DNA: TGCGCCAGCAGCCAAGATAAAACAGGGGGCGCAGGGATCGGTCAGCCCCAGCATTTT.

This chain uses TRBV24-1 with TRBJ2-2, with a possible D match to TRBD2 (5 bases). The CDR3 is made up of 13 amino acids. The V end lost 12 bases, the J end lost 4 bases, and 14 bases lay between the germline ends. Germline loops: CDR1 KGHDR, CDR2 SFDVKD. The CDR3 sequence is CASRADGTGELFF. CDR3 DNA: TGTGCCTCGCGGGCGGACGGCACCGGGGAGCTGTTTTTT.

This clone was counted a few times. The J gene is TRBJ1-2, the V gene TRBV2, with 8 bases fitting TRBD1. V was clipped by 1 base and J by 8 bases; unmatched bases: 6. Germline V gene lookup returns CDR1 SNHLY and CDR2 FYNNEI. The length of the CDR3 is 14 residues. This chain's CDR3 is CASSEGAGGQGYTF. CDR3 nucleotide sequence: TGTGCCAGCAGTGAAGGGGCAGGGGGCCAGGGCTACACCTTC.

The chain has TRBV19 and TRBJ2-1; 11 bases agree with TRBD1. The length of the CDR3 is 15 residues. The trim removed 2 bases at V and 6 bases at J, leaving 3 bases unmatched. Germline V CDR1 and CDR2: LNHDA, SQIVND (reference sequence). The CDR3 nucleotides read TGTGCCAGTAGTATAATGGGACAGGGGGGCAATGAGCAGTTCTTC. Protein sequence: CASSIMGQGGNEQFF.

The V gene is TRBV28, the J gene TRBJ1-4, with D perhaps TRBD1 (5 bases). CDR1 and CDR2 from the germline V gene are MDHEN and SYDVKM. Deletions cut 4 bases from V and 8 bases from J, with 14 bases between. The CDR3 sequence is 14 residues long. Written as DNA, the CDR3 is TGTGCCAGCAGTTCCCAGGGTATTGTGGAAAAACTGTTTTTT. This gives the protein CASSSQGIVEKLFF.

V gene TRBV29-1 combines with J gene TRBJ1-6; D gene ambiguous. This CDR3 is 10 amino acids long. Looked up from germline, CDR1 is SQVTM and CDR2 is ANQGSEA. The V and J ends lost 8 bases and 10 bases respectively, with 9 bases between them. Here the CDR3 DNA reads TGCAGCACCGGAGGGTCACCCCTCCACTTT. It specifies CSTGGSPLHF.

The chain employs TRBV4-3 and TRBJ1-2; TRBD1 matches at 8 bases. V was pared by 0 bases and J by 8 bases, with 8 bases of the junction left unmatched. This CDR3 has 15 residues. The germline CDR1 and CDR2 sequences are LGHNA and YSLEER. CDR3 coding DNA: TGCGCCAGCAGCCAAGATCACGGACAGGGCTTAGGCTACACCTTC. Amino acids: CASSQDHGQGLGYTF.

The J gene is TRBJ1-1, the V gene TRBV29-1; 12 positions match TRBD1. Germline assignment: CDR1 SQVTM and CDR2 ANQGSEA. With V trimmed by 7 bases and J by 4 bases, 4 bases remained unmatched. CDR3 size: 13 residues. CDR3 coding DNA: TGCAGCGCGGGACAGGGGGCGCCCACTGAAGCTTTCTTT. Translating gives CSAGQGAPTEAFF.

The rearrangement uses TRBV4-1 and TRBJ2-2; TRBD2 matches at 9 bases. This CDR3 contains 17 residues. Germline CDR1 and CDR2: MGHRA and YSYEKL. The V gene end was trimmed by 1 base and the J gene end by 3 bases; junction bases not matched to a gene: 6. CDR3 loop: CASSQAFSGSYTGELFF. CDR3 bases: TGCGCCAGCAGCCAAGCGTTTAGCGGGAGTTACACCGGGGAGCTGTTTTTT.